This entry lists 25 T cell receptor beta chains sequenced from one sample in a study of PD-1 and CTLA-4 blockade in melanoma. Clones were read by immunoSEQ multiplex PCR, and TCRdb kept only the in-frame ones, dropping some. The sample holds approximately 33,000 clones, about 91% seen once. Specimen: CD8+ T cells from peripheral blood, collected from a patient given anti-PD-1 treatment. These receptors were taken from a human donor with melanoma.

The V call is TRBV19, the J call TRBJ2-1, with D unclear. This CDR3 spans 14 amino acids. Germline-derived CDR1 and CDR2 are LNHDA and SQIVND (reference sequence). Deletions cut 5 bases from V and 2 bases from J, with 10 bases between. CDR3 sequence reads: CASSPRSAYNEQFF. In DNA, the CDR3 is TGTGCCAGTAGTCCCCGCAGCGCCTACAATGAGCAGTTCTTC.

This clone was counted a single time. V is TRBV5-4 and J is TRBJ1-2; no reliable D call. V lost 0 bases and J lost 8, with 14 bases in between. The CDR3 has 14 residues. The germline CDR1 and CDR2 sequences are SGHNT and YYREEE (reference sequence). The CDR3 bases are TGTGCCAGCAGCTTGGTAACCCGGCCGGGAGGCTACACCTTC. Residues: CASSLVTRPGGYTF.

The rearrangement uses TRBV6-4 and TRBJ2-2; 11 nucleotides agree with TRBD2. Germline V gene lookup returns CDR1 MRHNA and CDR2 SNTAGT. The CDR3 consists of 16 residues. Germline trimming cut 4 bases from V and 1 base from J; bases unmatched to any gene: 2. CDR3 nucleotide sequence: TGTGCCAGCAGTGGACTAGCGGGAAAGAACACCGGGGAGCTGTTTTTT. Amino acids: CASSGLAGKNTGELFF.

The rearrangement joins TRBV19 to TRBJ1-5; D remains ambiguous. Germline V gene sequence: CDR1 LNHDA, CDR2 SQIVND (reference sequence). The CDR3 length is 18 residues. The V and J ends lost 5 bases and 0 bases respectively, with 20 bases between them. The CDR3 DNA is TGTGCCAGTAGTGACCCCCGTAATACACCCTTTAGCAATCAGCCCCAGCATTTT. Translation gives CASSDPRNTPFSNQPQHF.

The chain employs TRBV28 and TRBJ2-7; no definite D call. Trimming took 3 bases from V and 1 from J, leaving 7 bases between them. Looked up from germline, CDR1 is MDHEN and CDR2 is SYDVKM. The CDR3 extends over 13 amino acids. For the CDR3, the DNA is TGTGCCAGCAGTTTTCTACAGTCCTACGAGCAGTACTTC. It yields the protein CASSFLQSYEQYF.

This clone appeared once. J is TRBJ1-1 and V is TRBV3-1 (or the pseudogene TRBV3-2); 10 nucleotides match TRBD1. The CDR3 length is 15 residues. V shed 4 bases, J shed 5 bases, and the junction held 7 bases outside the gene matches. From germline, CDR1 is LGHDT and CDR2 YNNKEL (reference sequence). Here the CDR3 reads CASSPRQGAFTEAFF. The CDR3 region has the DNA TGTGCCAGCAGCCCCCGACAGGGGGCTTTTACTGAAGCTTTCTTT.

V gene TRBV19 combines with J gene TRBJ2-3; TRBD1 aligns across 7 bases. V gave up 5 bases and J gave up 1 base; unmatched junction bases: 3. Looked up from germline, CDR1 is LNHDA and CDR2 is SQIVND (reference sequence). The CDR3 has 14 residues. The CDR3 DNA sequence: TGTGCCAGTAGTCCAGGGACAGGCACAGATACGCAGTATTTT. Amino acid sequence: CASSPGTGTDTQYF.

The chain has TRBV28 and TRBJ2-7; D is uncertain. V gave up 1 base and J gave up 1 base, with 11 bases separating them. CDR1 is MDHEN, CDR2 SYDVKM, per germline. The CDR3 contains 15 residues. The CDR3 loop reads CASSLSVGLSYEQYF. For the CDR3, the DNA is TGTGCCAGCAGTTTATCCGTAGGGCTTTCCTACGAGCAGTACTTC.

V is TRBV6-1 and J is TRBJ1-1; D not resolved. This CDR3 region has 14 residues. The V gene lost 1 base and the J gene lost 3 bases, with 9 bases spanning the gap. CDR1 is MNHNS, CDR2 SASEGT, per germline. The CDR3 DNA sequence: TGTGCCAGCAGTGAAGGGCCAGAGGACACTGAAGCTTTCTTT. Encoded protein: CASSEGPEDTEAFF.

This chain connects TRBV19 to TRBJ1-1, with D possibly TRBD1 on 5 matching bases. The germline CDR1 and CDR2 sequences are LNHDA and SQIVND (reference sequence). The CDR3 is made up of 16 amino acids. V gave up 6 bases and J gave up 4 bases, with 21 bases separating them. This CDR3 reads CASSPGLQGYSTEAFF. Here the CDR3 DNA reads TGTGCCAGTAGCCCGGGACTCCAAGGGTATAGCACTGAAGCTTTCTTT.

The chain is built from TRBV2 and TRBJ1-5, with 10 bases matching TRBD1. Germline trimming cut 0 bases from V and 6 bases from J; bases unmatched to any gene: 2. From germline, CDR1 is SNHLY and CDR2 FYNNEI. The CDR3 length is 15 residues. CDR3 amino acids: CASSEADRGSQPQHF. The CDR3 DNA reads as TGTGCCAGCAGTGAAGCGGACAGGGGGTCTCAGCCCCAGCATTTT.

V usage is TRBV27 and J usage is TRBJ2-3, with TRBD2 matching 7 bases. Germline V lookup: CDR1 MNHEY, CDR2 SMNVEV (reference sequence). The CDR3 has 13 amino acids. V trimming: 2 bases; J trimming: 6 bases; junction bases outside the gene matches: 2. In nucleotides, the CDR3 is TGTGCCAGCAGTTTAGTTAGCGGGGATACGCAGTATTTT. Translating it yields CASSLVSGDTQYF.

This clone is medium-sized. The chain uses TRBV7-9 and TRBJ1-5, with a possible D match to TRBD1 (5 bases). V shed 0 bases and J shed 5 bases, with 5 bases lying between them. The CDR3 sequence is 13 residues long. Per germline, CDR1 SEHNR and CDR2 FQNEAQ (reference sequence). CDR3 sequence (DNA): TGTGCCAGCAGCTTAGCAGGGGATCAGCCCCAGCATTTT. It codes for CASSLAGDQPQHF.

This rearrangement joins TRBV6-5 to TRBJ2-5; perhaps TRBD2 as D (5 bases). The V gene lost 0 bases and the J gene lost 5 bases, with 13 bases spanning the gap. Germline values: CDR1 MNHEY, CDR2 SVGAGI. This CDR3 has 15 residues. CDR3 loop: CASSYSGSGSETQYF. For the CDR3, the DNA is TGTGCCAGCAGTTACTCAGGCAGCGGATCGGAGACCCAGTACTTC.

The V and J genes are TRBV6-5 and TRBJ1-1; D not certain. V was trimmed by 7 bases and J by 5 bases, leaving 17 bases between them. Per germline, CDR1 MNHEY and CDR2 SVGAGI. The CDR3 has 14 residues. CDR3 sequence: CASMPTVRGTEAFF. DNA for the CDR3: TGTGCCAGCATGCCGACGGTTCGTGGGACTGAAGCTTTCTTT.

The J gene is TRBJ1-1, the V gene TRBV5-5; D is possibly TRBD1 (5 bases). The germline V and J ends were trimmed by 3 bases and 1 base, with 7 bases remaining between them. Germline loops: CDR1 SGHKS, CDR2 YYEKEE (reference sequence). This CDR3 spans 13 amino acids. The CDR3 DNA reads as TGTGCCAGCAGCTCGACAGAGAACACTGAAGCTTTCTTT. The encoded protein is CASSSTENTEAFF.

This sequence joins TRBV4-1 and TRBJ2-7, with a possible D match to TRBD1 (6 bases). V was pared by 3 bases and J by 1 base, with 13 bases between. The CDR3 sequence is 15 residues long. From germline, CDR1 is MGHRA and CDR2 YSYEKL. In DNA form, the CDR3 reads TGCGCCAGCAGCCAGGAGGACAGAAGTTCCTACGAGCAGTACTTC. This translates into CASSQEDRSSYEQYF.

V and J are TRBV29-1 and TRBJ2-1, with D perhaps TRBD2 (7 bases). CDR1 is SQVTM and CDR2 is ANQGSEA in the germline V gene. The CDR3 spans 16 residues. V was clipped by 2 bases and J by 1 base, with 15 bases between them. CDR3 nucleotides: TGCAGCGTTGAAATCGGGGGGCCTCAATCCTACAATGAGCAGTTCTTC. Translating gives CSVEIGGPQSYNEQFF.

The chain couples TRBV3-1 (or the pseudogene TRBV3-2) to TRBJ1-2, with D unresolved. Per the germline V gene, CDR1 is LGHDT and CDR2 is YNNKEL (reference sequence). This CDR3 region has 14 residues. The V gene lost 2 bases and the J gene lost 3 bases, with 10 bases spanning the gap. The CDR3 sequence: CASSQIGKDYGYTF. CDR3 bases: TGTGCCAGCAGCCAAATCGGGAAAGACTATGGCTACACCTTC.

The chain's CDR3 is CASSSMTGTEAFF. CDR3 in DNA: TGTGCCAGCAGCTCTATGACAGGCACTGAAGCTTTCTTT. V is TRBV28 and J is TRBJ1-1, with D perhaps TRBD1 (6 bases). This CDR3 region has 13 residues. Trimming removed 6 bases at V and 4 bases at J, with 12 bases between. The germline V gene encodes CDR1 MDHEN and CDR2 SYDVKM.

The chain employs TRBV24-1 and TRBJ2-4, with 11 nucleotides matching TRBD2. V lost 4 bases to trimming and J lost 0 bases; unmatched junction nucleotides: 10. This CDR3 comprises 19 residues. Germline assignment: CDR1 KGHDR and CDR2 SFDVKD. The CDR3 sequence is CATSETGLAERVAKNIQYF. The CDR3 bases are TGTGCCACCAGTGAGACGGGACTAGCGGAGAGAGTAGCCAAAAACATTCAGTACTTC.

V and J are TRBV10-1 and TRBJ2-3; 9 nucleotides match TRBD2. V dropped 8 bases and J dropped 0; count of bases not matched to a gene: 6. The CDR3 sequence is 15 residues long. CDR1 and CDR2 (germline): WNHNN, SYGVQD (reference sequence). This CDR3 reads CASAFGTSSTDTQYF. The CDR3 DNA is TGCGCCAGCGCATTCGGGACTAGCAGCACAGATACGCAGTATTTT.

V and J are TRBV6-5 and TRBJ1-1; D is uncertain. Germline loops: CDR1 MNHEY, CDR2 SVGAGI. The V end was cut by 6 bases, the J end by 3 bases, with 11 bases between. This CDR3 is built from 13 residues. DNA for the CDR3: TGTGCCAGCAGCCCCGACGACGACACTGAAGCTTTCTTT. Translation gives CASSPDDDTEAFF.

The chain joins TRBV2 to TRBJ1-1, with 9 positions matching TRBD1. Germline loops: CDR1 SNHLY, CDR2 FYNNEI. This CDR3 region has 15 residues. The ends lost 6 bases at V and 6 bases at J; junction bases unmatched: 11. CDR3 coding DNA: TGTGCCAGCAGGGACAGGGGTTTTAAGATGGCTGAAGCTTTCTTT. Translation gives CASRDRGFKMAEAFF.

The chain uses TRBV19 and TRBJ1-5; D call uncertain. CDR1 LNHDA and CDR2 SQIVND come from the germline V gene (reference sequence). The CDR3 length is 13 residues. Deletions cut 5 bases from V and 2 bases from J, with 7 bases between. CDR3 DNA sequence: TGTGCCAGTAGTTCCTCCGGCAATCAGCCCCAGCATTTT. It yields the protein CASSSSGNQPQHF.